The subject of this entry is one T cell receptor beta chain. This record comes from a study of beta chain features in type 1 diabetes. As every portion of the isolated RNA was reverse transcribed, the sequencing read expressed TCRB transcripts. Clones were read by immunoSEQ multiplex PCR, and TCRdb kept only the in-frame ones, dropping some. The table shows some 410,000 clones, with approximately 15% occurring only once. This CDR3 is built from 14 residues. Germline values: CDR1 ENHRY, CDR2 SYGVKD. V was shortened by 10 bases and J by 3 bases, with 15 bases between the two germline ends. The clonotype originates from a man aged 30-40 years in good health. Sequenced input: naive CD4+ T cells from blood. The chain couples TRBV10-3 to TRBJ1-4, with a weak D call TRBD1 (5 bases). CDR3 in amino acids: CATGRGGSNEKLFF. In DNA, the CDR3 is TGTGCCACAGGGCGTGGAGGATCTAATGAAAAACTGTTTTTT.